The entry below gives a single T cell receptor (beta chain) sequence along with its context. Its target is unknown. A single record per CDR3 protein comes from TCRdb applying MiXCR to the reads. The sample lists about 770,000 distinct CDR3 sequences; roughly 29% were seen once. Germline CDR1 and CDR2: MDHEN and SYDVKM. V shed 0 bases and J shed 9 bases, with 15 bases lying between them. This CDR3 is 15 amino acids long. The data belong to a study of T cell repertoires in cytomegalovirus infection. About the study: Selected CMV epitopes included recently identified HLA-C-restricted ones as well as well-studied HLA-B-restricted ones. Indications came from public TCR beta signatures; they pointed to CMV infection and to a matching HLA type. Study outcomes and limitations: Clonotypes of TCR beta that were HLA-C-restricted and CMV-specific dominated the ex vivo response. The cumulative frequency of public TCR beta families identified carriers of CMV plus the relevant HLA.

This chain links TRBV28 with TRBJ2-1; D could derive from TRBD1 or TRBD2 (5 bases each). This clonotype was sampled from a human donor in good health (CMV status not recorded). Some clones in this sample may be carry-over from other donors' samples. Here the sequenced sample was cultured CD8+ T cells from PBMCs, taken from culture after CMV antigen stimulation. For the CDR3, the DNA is TGTGCCAGCAGTTTATGGGACCAAGGGGACGGTGAGCAGTTCTTC. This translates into CASSLWDQGDGEQFF.